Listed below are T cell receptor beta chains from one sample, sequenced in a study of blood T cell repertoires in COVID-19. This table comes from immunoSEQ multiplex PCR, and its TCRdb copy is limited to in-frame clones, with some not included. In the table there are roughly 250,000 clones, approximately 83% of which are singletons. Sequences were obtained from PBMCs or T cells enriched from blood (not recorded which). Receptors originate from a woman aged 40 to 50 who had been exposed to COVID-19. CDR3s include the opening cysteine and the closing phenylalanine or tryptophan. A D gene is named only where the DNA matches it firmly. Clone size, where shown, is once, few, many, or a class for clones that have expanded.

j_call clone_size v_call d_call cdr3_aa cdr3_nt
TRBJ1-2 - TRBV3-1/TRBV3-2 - CASSHNQGSLNYGYTF TGTGCCAGCAGCCACAACCAGGGTTCTTTAAACTATGGCTACACCTTC
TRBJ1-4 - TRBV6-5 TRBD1 CASSSGTGKTNEKLFF TGTGCCAGCAGTTCCGGGACAGGGAAAACTAATGAAAAACTGTTTTTT
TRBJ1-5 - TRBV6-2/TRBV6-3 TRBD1 CASSPDRLNQPQHF TGTGCCAGCAGCCCGGACAGGCTTAATCAGCCCCAGCATTTT
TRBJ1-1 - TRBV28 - CASSFQDEAFF TGTGCCAGCAGTTTTCAGGATGAAGCTTTCTTT
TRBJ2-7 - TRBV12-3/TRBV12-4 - CASSLGQAEQYF TGTGCCAGCAGTTTAGGACAGGCCGAGCAGTACTTC
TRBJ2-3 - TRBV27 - CASRRGGSTYTDTQYF TGTGCCAGCCGAAGGGGGGGGTCGACGTACACAGATACGCAGTATTTT
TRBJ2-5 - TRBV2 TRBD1 CASIRSGQGLETQYF TGTGCCAGCATTCGGAGCGGACAGGGACTGGAGACCCAGTACTTC
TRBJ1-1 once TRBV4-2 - CASSQAGATEAFF TGTGCCAGCAGCCAAGCAGGGGCGACTGAAGCTTTCTTT
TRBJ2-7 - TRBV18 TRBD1 CASSSTGEYEQYF TGTGCCAGCTCATCGACAGGGGAGTACGAGCAGTACTTC
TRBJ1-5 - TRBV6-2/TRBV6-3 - CASSIPRAGGQPQHF TGTGCCAGCAGCATCCCCCGGGCGGGCGGTCAGCCCCAGCATTTT
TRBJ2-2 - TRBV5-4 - CASSRGVASGELFF TGTGCCAGCAGCCGCGGGGTGGCGTCCGGGGAGCTGTTTTTT
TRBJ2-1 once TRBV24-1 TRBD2 CATSDPMTSGGHNEQFF TGTGCCACCAGTGACCCTATGACTAGCGGGGGACACAATGAGCAGTTCTTC
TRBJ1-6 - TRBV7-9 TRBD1 CASSRDRGNSPLHF TGTGCCAGCAGCCGGGACAGGGGGAATTCACCCCTCCACTTT
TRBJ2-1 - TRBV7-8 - CASRTSGSNEQFF TGTGCCAGCAGGACCTCGGGATCCAATGAGCAGTTCTTC
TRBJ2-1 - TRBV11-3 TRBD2 CASSSGLAGTYNEQFF TGTGCCAGCAGCTCCGGACTAGCGGGGACATACAATGAGCAGTTCTTC
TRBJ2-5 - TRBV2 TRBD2 CASAWTSGGVQETQYF TGTGCCAGTGCCTGGACTAGCGGGGGGGTCCAAGAGACCCAGTACTTC
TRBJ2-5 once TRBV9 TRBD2 CASSVGASGGPEETQYF TGTGCCAGCAGCGTAGGGGCTAGCGGGGGCCCCGAGGAGACCCAGTACTTC
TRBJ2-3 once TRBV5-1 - CASSSRASSTDTQYF TGCGCCAGCAGCTCGAGGGCTTCCTCCACAGATACGCAGTATTTT
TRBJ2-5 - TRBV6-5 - CASTYLAPKETQYF TGTGCCAGCACCTATCTAGCGCCCAAAGAGACCCAGTACTTC
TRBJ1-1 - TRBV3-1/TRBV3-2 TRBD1 CASSQDRTGREAFF TGTGCCAGCAGCCAAGATAGGACAGGGCGGGAAGCTTTCTTT
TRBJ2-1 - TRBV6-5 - CASSYQGASYNEQFF TGTGCCAGCAGTTACCAAGGGGCCTCCTACAATGAGCAGTTCTTC